These 21 T cell receptor beta chains came from one sample sequenced in a study of blood T cell repertoires in COVID-19. The table came from immunoSEQ multiplex PCR; TCRdb's copy has only in-frame clones and leaves some out. The table shows about 230,000 clones, with more than 65% occurring only once. The sequenced sample consisted of peripheral blood. These receptors were collected from a middle-aged woman who had recovered from COVID-19.

This chain links TRBV6-5 with TRBJ2-5; a weak D match, TRBD2 (5 bases). CDR1 is MNHEY, CDR2 SVGAGI, per germline. The CDR3 runs to 15 residues. Trimming shortened V by 5 bases and J by 2 bases, and 15 bases separated the two germline ends. In nucleotides, the CDR3 is TGTGCCAGCAGTCCTACTAGAATGGTACAAGAGACCCAGTACTTC. It specifies CASSPTRMVQETQYF.

J is TRBJ1-1 and V is TRBV6-5, with 8 nucleotides matching TRBD1. Germline V gene data show CDR1 as MNHEY and CDR2 as SVGAGI. The V and J ends lost 6 bases and 1 base, in that order; junction bases with no gene match: 7. The CDR3 consists of 15 residues. Written as DNA, the CDR3 is TGTGCCAGCAGAAGGACAGGGCTTGGGAACACTGAAGCTTTCTTT. This sequence encodes CASRRTGLGNTEAFF.

The chain combines TRBV5-8 with TRBJ2-2, with 7 bases identical to TRBD1. The CDR3 is 15 residues long. Germline V lookup: CDR1 SGHTS, CDR2 YDEGEE. V lost 0 bases to trimming and J lost 7 bases; unmatched junction nucleotides: 6. CDR3 region: CASSLDRGQGGELFF. DNA of the CDR3: TGTGCCAGCAGCTTGGACAGGGGCCAGGGCGGGGAGCTGTTTTTT.

The chain couples TRBV24-1 to TRBJ2-7; 7 bases map to TRBD1. Trimming removed 8 bases from V and 6 bases from J; junction bases left unmatched: 6. The CDR3 has 12 amino acids. Germline assignment: CDR1 KGHDR and CDR2 SFDVKD. CDR3 in DNA: TGTGCCACCAAGGGACAGCAACTCGAGCAGTACTTC. Amino acid sequence: CATKGQQLEQYF.

The V gene is TRBV18, the J gene TRBJ2-3; TRBD1 aligns across 8 bases. The CDR3 spans 17 residues. The V and J ends lost 3 bases and 0 bases, in that order; junction bases with no gene match: 8. The germline CDR1 and CDR2 sequences are KGHSH and LQKENI. Written as DNA, the CDR3 is TGTGCCAGCTCACCGCGACAGGGGCCTTCTAGCACAGATACGCAGTATTTT. Its protein product is CASSPRQGPSSTDTQYF.

CDR3 in DNA: TGCGCCAGCAGCTTTGGAGCCTCCTCTGGGGCCAACGTCCTGACTTTC. Its protein product is CASSFGASSGANVLTF. The V and J genes are TRBV5-1 and TRBJ2-6; D ambiguous. CDR1 SGHRS and CDR2 YFSETQ come from the germline V gene. CDR3 length: 16 residues. Trimming shortened V by 2 bases and J by 0 bases, and 9 bases separated the two germline ends.

The genes are TRBV5-1 and TRBJ1-2; D might be TRBD1 (5 bases). The germline CDR1 and CDR2 sequences are SGHRS and YFSETQ. The germline V and J ends were trimmed by 6 bases and 2 bases, with 8 bases remaining between them. The CDR3 runs to 12 residues. The chain's CDR3 is CASKRDNYGYTF. The DNA of the CDR3 is TGCGCCAGCAAGCGGGACAACTATGGCTACACCTTC. The full variable domain, with the rest looked up from reference TRBV5-1 and TRBJ1-2, is KAGVTQTPRYLIKTRGQQVTLSCSPISGHRSVSWYQQTPGQGLQFLFEYFSETQRNKGNFPGRFSGRQFSNSRSEMNVSTLELGDSALYLCASKRDNYGYTFGSGTRLTVV.

The chain combines TRBV19 with TRBJ1-1; D not resolved. V gave up 2 bases and J gave up 1 base, with 14 bases separating them. Germline CDR1 is LNHDA and CDR2 is SQIVND (reference sequence). The CDR3 is 16 amino acids. The CDR3 here is CASSIFPVRPNTEAFF. DNA of the CDR3: TGTGCCAGTAGTATATTTCCTGTCAGGCCGAACACTGAAGCTTTCTTT.

This clone has a single count. This sequence joins TRBV7-2 and TRBJ2-7, with 9 bases that match TRBD1. The length of the CDR3 is 14 residues. The V gene end was trimmed by 5 bases and the J gene end by 5 bases; junction bases not matched to a gene: 7. Germline V gene data show CDR1 as SGHTA and CDR2 as FQGNSA. The CDR3 loop is CASSPTGGIDEQYF. The CDR3 DNA reads as TGTGCCAGCAGCCCTACAGGGGGCATCGACGAGCAGTACTTC.

The chain uses TRBV19 and TRBJ1-1, with D unresolved. The V and J ends lost 7 bases and 2 bases respectively, with 11 bases between them. Germline V gives CDR1 LNHDA, CDR2 SQIVND (reference sequence). This CDR3 contains 13 residues. Here the CDR3 DNA reads TGTGCCAGTATAGGTCAGGAAAACACTGAAGCTTTCTTT. Its translation is CASIGQENTEAFF.

The J gene is TRBJ2-2, the V gene TRBV24-1; 12 positions agree with TRBD2. Germline-derived CDR1 and CDR2 are KGHDR and SFDVKD. The V gene end was trimmed by 3 bases and the J gene end by 2 bases; junction bases not matched to a gene: 9. CDR3 length: 19 residues. The DNA of the CDR3 is TGTGCCACCAGTGATCCCTCGACTAGCGGGGGAACAAACACCGGGGAGCTGTTTTTT. As protein: CATSDPSTSGGTNTGELFF.

The count of this clone is one. J is TRBJ1-6 and V is TRBV18; maybe TRBD1 (5 bases). CDR3 length equals 15 residues. V shed 1 base and J shed 7 bases, with 11 bases lying between them. In germline, CDR1 is KGHSH, CDR2 LQKENI. The CDR3 loop reads CASSPLGGDNSPLHF. Written as DNA, the CDR3 is TGTGCCAGCTCACCACTTGGAGGGGACAATTCACCCCTCCACTTT. Full variable domain (missing parts from reference TRBV18 and TRBJ1-6): NAGVMQNPRHLVRRRGQEARLRCSPMKGHSHVYWYRQLPEEGLKFMVYLQKENIIDESGMPKERFSAEFPKEGPSILRIQQVVRGDSAAYFCASSPLGGDNSPLHFGNGTRLTVT.

This chain joins TRBV12-3 or TRBV12-4 and TRBJ1-2; the D gene is possibly TRBD1 (5 bases). CDR3 size: 13 residues. Deletions cut 2 bases from V and 6 bases from J, with 10 bases between. CDR3 bases: TGTGCCAGCAGTTTATTGCAGGGCCATGGCTACACCTTC. The encoded protein is CASSLLQGHGYTF.

The chain employs TRBV14 and TRBJ2-3; the match to TRBD2 covers 9 bases. The ends lost 3 bases at V and 3 bases at J; junction bases unmatched: 7. This CDR3 is built from 16 residues. CDR1 and CDR2 from the germline V gene are SGHDN and FVKESK. The CDR3 loop reads CASSHLAGGETDTQYF. The CDR3 DNA is TGTGCCAGCAGCCATCTCGCGGGGGGGGAAACAGATACGCAGTATTTT.

The chain couples TRBV7-2 to TRBJ2-5; 9 nucleotides agree with TRBD2. V was clipped by 5 bases and J by 1 base; unmatched bases: 5. This CDR3 contains 15 residues. Germline V gives CDR1 SGHTA, CDR2 FQGNSA. CDR3: CASSEWTSVQETQYF. CDR3 DNA: TGTGCCAGCAGCGAGTGGACTAGCGTCCAAGAGACCCAGTACTTC.

The chain couples TRBV6-2 or TRBV6-3 to TRBJ1-6; TRBD1 matches 9 bases. The CDR3 length is 20 residues. Losses at the gene ends were 6 bases for V and 6 bases for J; bases not matched to a gene: 21. Germline V gene lookup returns CDR1 MNHEY and CDR2 SVGEGT. The CDR3 DNA sequence: TGTGCCAGCAGCTTTACATCCGGGACAGGGTTTCTCCGGGGTAATTCACCCCTCCACTTT. It is translated as CASSFTSGTGFLRGNSPLHF.

The chain uses TRBV15 and TRBJ1-2; 7 nucleotides line up with TRBD1. With 0 bases clipped from V and 4 bases from J, the junction kept 8 bases outside the gene matches. CDR1 is LNHNV and CDR2 is YYDKDF in the germline V gene (reference sequence). The CDR3 runs to 16 residues. The DNA for the CDR3 is TGTGCCACCAGCAGAGATGGCTCAGGGACAGTCTATGGCTACACCTTC. This encodes CATSRDGSGTVYGYTF.

The chain employs TRBV2 and TRBJ2-3; D is possibly TRBD2 (5 bases). This CDR3 region has 14 residues. Germline lookup yields CDR1 SNHLY and CDR2 FYNNEI. Trimming pared 10 bases from V and 7 bases from J, leaving 21 bases between. This CDR3 is CANTLESEPNTQYF. CDR3 DNA sequence: TGTGCCAACACACTAGAGAGCGAACCCAATACGCAGTATTTT.

The chain links TRBV5-1 to TRBJ2-5; 7 bases fit TRBD1. V shed 3 bases and J 5 bases; nucleotides not matched to a gene: 7. The CDR3 contains 14 residues. Germline V gene sequence: CDR1 SGHRS, CDR2 YFSETQ. The CDR3 is CASSYTGVGETQYF. The DNA for the CDR3 is TGCGCCAGCAGCTATACAGGGGTTGGGGAGACCCAGTACTTC.

This clone was seen a single time. This sequence joins TRBV7-2 and TRBJ2-3; 10 bases align to TRBD2. CDR3 length: 17 residues. Unmatched junction bases numbered 9, after V lost 2 bases and J lost 4 bases. Germline CDR1 reads SGHTA; CDR2 reads FQGNSA. CDR3 in amino acids: CASSLYLAGGGADTQYF. CDR3 in DNA: TGTGCCAGCAGCTTATATTTAGCGGGGGGTGGGGCAGATACGCAGTATTTT.

The chain is built from TRBV11-3 and TRBJ1-2; 8 nucleotides line up with TRBD1. Germline values: CDR1 SGHNT, CDR2 YENEEA. CDR3 length equals 14 residues. J gave up 7 bases and V 2 bases, and 6 bases lay outside the gene matches. DNA of the CDR3: TGTGCCAGCAGCTTATCTCAGGGGGCAAGTGGCTACACCTTC. This encodes CASSLSQGASGYTF.